This is a list of T cell receptor beta chains from one sample in a study of STAT3 mutations in large granular lymphocyte leukemia. The method was immunoSEQ multiplex PCR; TCRdb's version includes in-frame clones alone and lacks a portion of them. Of around 7,800 clones in the sample, 85% to 90% were seen once. Sequenced input: peripheral blood mononuclear cells. The source of these receptors is a man at least 80 years old with T-cell large granular lymphocyte leukemia. Some clones in this sample may be carry-over from other donors' samples. The CDR3 runs from the conserved cysteine through the conserved F or W.

TRBV7-2 CASRNVGGDTQYF
TRBV30 CAWSYAGVGTQETQYF
TRBV7-9 CASGTDPRNSPLHF
TRBV29-1 CSGRQGNEKLFF
TRBV2 CASTMTRAGANVLTF
TRBV30 CAWSSGRSYEKLFF
TRBV7-3 CASSLTHTGLLNTGELFF
TRBV18 CASSPRSYEQYF
TRBV14 CASSQDNRVTF
TRBV10-3 CAISVAGTQYF
TRBV18 CASSRTGDSPLHF
TRBV18 CASSRVVTSDSYGQYF
TRBV13 CASSRRTGYSGANVLTF
TRBV30 CAWSVRISEKLFF
TRBV7-9 CASSLWDYNSPLHF
TRBV25-1 CASSELGSSGNTIYF
TRBV7-9 CASSLGGGGIETQYF
TRBV6-7 CASSYPAKRSPKSTGERETQYF
TRBV29-1 CSVDRLQETQYF
TRBV7-9 CASSSPGGIETQYF
TRBV9 CASSTTGTGIQPQHF
TRBV18 CASSPRDYEQYF
TRBV6-6 CASSKGPISNQPQHF
TRBV5-1 CASSLGPGEYYGYTF
TRBV6-5 CASSLGGPDQPQHF
TRBV19 CASTFQGVQPQHF
TRBV5-8 CASSLALEPQHF
TRBV30 CAWRAGGASYEQYF
TRBV28 CASLRGVRTDTQYF
TRBV5-6 CASSPQGNQPQHF
TRBV18 CASSVGGLPGNTIYF
TRBV5-5 CASSRIPGWEKKLFF
TRBV6-5 CASSSVWPSLYEQYF
TRBV10-3 CAISSTDTQYF
TRBV10-3 CAIQGVGEMNTEAFF